The clone carrying this TCR beta chain has just a few counts. TCRdb analysed the 5' RACE reads with MiXCR anew, one entry per CDR3 protein. The sample consists of approximately 300,000 distinct CDR3 sequences, around 6.8% of them appearing once. These data are taken from a study of T cells after yellow fever vaccination. The wider study: Where fractions had low cell numbers, libraries were prepared from them with the SMART-Seq v4 Ultra Low Input RNA kit.

V was clipped by 3 bases and J by 7 bases, with 10 bases between them. Germline lookup yields CDR1 SGHVS and CDR2 FQNEAQ. The CDR3 sequence is 13 residues long. Sequenced material: PBMCs, taken more than 40 days after the first yellow fever vaccination. The chain uses TRBV7-8 and TRBJ2-1, with TRBD2 as a possible D gene (5 bases). The sequence was collected from a man younger than 35 who received the YFV17D yellow fever vaccine. CDR3 coding DNA: TGTGCCAGCAGCTTTACTTCGGGGAATGAGCAGTTCTTC. This encodes CASSFTSGNEQFF.